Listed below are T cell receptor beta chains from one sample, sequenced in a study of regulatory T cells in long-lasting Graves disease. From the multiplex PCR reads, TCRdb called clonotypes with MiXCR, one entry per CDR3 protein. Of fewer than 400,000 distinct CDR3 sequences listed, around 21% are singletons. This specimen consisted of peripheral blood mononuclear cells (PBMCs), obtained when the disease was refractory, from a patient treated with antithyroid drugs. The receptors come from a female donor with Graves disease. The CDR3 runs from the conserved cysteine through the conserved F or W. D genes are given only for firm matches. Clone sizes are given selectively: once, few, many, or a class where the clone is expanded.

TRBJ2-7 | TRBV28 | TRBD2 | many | TGTGCCAGCAGTGAGCCGGGACTAGCGGTCTACGAGCAGTACTTC | CASSEPGLAVYEQYF
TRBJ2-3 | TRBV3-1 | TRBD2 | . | TGTGCCAGCAGTCTGACTAGCGGGATCGCAGATACGCAGTATTTT | CASSLTSGIADTQYF
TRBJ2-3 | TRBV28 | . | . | TGTGCCAGCAGTTTTGTGGGAACAGATACGCAGTATTTT | CASSFVGTDTQYF
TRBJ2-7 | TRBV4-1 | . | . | TGCGCCAGCAGCCAGGAAGGGGCTTACTACGAGCAGTACTTC | CASSQEGAYYEQYF
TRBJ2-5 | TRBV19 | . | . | TGTGCCAGTAGTACCAACCTTCGGCAAGAGACCCAGTACTTC | CASSTNLRQETQYF
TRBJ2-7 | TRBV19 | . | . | TGTGCCAGTAGCAGTCGACAGGGACTCGAGCAGTACTTC | CASSSRQGLEQYF
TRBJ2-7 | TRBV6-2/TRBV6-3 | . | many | TGTGCCAGCAGTTACGAAGCGGGTAACTACGAGCAGTACTTC | CASSYEAGNYEQYF
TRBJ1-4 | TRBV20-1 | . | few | TGCAGTGCTCCTCCGGGATGGAGGGAAAAACTGTTTTTT | CSAPPGWREKLFF
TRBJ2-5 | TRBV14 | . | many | TGTGCCAGCAGCCAGACCCAAGATCAAGAGACCCAGTACTTC | CASSQTQDQETQYF
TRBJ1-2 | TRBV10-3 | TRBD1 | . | TGTGCCATCAATAAGGGACAGAACCATGGCTACACCTTC | CAINKGQNHGYTF
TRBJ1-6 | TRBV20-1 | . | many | TGCAGTGCTAGAGAGGACAGCGCGTATTCACCCCTCCACTTT | CSAREDSAYSPLHF
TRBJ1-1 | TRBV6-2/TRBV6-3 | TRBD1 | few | TGTGCCAGCAGTTACGACCGACAGGGTAGGACTGAAGCTTTCTTT | CASSYDRQGRTEAFF
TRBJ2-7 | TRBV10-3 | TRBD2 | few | TGTGCCATCAGTCCTCCTAGCGGGACAGCCTACGAGCAGTACTTC | CAISPPSGTAYEQYF
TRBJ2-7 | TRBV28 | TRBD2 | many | TGTGCCAGCAGTTTGGGAGGTTCGGGGGGTGCTGAGCAGTACTTC | CASSLGGSGGAEQYF
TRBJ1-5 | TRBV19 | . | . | TGTGCCAGTAGTGATTTCCGGAGCAATCAGCCCCAGCATTTT | CASSDFRSNQPQHF
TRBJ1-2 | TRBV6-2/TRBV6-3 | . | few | TGTGCCAGCAGCTCAATCATTGGACGGAACTATGGCTACACCTTC | CASSSIIGRNYGYTF
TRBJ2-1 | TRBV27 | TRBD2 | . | TGTGCCAGCAGTTCGACTAGCGGGAGTTACAATGAGCAGTTCTTC | CASSSTSGSYNEQFF
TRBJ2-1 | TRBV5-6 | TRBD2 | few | TGTGCCAGCAGCCACGGACTAGCGGACTACAATGAGCAGTTCTTC | CASSHGLADYNEQFF
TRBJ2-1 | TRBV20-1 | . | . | TGCAGTGCCACGGCCCCAGGTTACAATGAGCAGTTCTTC | CSATAPGYNEQFF
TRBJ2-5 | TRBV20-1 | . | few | TGCAGTGCTAGAGACCAAAGAGGGACACTCCCGAGGGGGTCCCAAGAGACCCAGTACTTC | CSARDQRGTLPRGSQETQYF
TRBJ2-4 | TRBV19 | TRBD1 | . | TGTGCCAGTAGTGGACAGGGAACCAAAAACATTCAGTACTTC | CASSGQGTKNIQYF
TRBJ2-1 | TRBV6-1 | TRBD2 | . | TGTGCCAGCAGTGAAATAGGTAGCGGGAGTGTCTACAATGAGCAGTTCTTC | CASSEIGSGSVYNEQFF
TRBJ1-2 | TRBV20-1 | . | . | TGCAGTGCTAGAGATCGGACCTACGCGTATGGCTACACCTTC | CSARDRTYAYGYTF
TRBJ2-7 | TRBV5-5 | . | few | TGTGCCAGCAGCTTGTTGACAGAGGCTGGAGAGCAGTACTTC | CASSLLTEAGEQYF
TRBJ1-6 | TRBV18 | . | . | TGTGCCAGCTCACCTCAGGGCAATAATTCACCCCTCCACTTT | CASSPQGNNSPLHF
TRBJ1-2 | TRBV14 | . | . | TGTGCCAGCAGCCAAGCAGGGGCAGGTTACGGCTACACCTTC | CASSQAGAGYGYTF
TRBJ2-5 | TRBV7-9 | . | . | TGTGCCACAGCCCCGGCCGGGGAGACCCAGTACTTC | CATAPAGETQYF
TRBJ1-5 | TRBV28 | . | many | TGTGCCAGCAGTCCTCGACAGCGCAATCAGCCCCAGCATTTT | CASSPRQRNQPQHF
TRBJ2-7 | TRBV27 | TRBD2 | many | TGTGCCAGCAGTTTATGGGGACTAGCGGGAGGCGAGCAGTACTTC | CASSLWGLAGGEQYF
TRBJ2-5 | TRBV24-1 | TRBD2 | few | TGTGCCACCAGTGATATCGGACTAGGGTCACAAGAGACCCAGTACTTC | CATSDIGLGSQETQYF
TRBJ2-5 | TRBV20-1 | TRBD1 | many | TGCAGTGCCCTCCCACCACAGGGGAAAGAGACCCAGTACTTC | CSALPPQGKETQYF
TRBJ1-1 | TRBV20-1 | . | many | TGCAGTGCCCCAAGGGCTGGAAACACTGAAGCTTTCTTT | CSAPRAGNTEAFF
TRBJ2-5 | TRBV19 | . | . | TGTGCCAGTAGTATCCGGGGCAGGGCCGGAGAGACCCAGTACTTC | CASSIRGRAGETQYF